Listed below are T cell receptor beta chains from one sample, sequenced in a study of T cell clones after liver transplantation. Assay: immunoSEQ multiplex PCR; the TCRdb copy retains only in-frame clones and omits some. The sample includes approximately 72,000 clones, more than 75% seen only once; the top ten take roughly 3%. The sample was CD4+ T cells from blood, taken before liver transplant. These receptor sequences come from a human donor who received a liver transplant. CDR3s include the opening cysteine and the closing phenylalanine or tryptophan. The D gene is left open where the match is weak. Some rows mark clone size as missing; the rest say once, few, many or name a class of expanded clone.

v_gene	d_gene	j_gene	abundance	CDR3nt	CDR3aa
TRBV6-5	TRBD1	TRBJ1-1	.	TGTGCCAGCAGTTACTTCAGGGGGAGGAACACTGAAGCTTTCTTT	CASSYFRGRNTEAFF
TRBV7-9	.	TRBJ1-1	few	TGTGCCAGCAGCTTAGAGGCAGGGCAGAACACTGAAGCTTTCTTT	CASSLEAGQNTEAFF
TRBV6-1	TRBD1	TRBJ2-7	.	TGTGCCAGCAGTGAAGGGACAGGGTCCTACGAGCAGTACTTC	CASSEGTGSYEQYF
TRBV5-6	TRBD2	TRBJ2-7	.	TGTGCCAGCACCATAGGGACTAGCGGCCCCAGGAGCTCCTACGAGCAGTACTTC	CASTIGTSGPRSSYEQYF
TRBV7-2	.	TRBJ1-5	.	TGTGCCAGCAGCCCGAGGGCTTATAGCAATCAGCCCCAGCATTTT	CASSPRAYSNQPQHF
TRBV6-5	TRBD2	TRBJ2-7	.	TGTGCCAGCACCCCTGCGGGGAGGGGCGGCTACGAGCAGTACTTC	CASTPAGRGGYEQYF
TRBV5-5	TRBD1	TRBJ1-1	.	TGTGCCAGCAGCTTCCCGGACAGGTCAACCTCCACTGAAGCTTTCTTT	CASSFPDRSTSTEAFF
TRBV27	.	TRBJ2-1	.	TGTGCCAGCAGTCCTTCCCTCGGGGGCTCCTACAATGAGCAGTTCTTC	CASSPSLGGSYNEQFF
TRBV19	.	TRBJ2-7	.	TGTGCCAGTAGTACCGGGCTGAGCTCCTACGAGCAGTACTTC	CASSTGLSSYEQYF
TRBV7-3	.	TRBJ2-7	few	TGTGCCAGCAGCTCCGGCGGCGAGCAGTACTTC	CASSSGGEQYF
TRBV7-6	.	TRBJ1-1	.	TGTGCCAGCAGCTTAGACGTCGGGGCCACTGAAGCTTTCTTT	CASSLDVGATEAFF
TRBV27	.	TRBJ2-2	.	TGTGCCACCAAAGAGGGCGGGACGAACACCGGGGAGCTGTTTTTT	CATKEGGTNTGELFF
TRBV11-2	TRBD2	TRBJ2-1	.	TGTGCCAGCAGCTTAGAAGGGTCTAGCGGGAGAGGGGAGCAGTTCTTC	CASSLEGSSGRGEQFF
TRBV29-1	.	TRBJ1-2	.	TGCAGCATTGCGGGGGGGGACACCTATGGCTACACCTTC	CSIAGGDTYGYTF
TRBV5-6	.	TRBJ1-3	.	TGTGCCAGCAGCGACTGGACAGACGGCCCGGCATCTGGAAACACCATATATTTT	CASSDWTDGPASGNTIYF
TRBV9	.	TRBJ2-1	.	TGTGCCAGCAGCCCAACCCATTACTCCCCCAATGAGCAGTTCTTC	CASSPTHYSPNEQFF
TRBV7-2	TRBD2	TRBJ2-3	.	TGTGCCAGCAGCCCTGGACTAGCGGGTCTCACAGATACGCAGTATTTT	CASSPGLAGLTDTQYF
TRBV5-4	TRBD2	TRBJ2-1	.	TGTGCCAGCAGTTCCGGGACTAGCGGTTACAATGAGCAGTTCTTC	CASSSGTSGYNEQFF
TRBV28	.	TRBJ2-5	.	TGTGCTATCCGGGGGAATTACAACCAAGAGACCCAGTACTTC	CAIRGNYNQETQYF
TRBV5-1	TRBD2	TRBJ2-1	.	TGCGCCAGCAGCTACGGACTAGCGGGAAATCGGAATGAGCAGTTCTTC	CASSYGLAGNRNEQFF
TRBV2	.	TRBJ2-7	.	TGTGCCAGCAGTGAATCGAGCCACGAGCAGTACTTC	CASSESSHEQYF
TRBV2	.	TRBJ2-2	.	TGTGCCAGCAGGAGGGCAGGGGCGAACACCGGGGAGCTGTTTTTT	CASRRAGANTGELFF